This TCR beta chain was recovered during a study of blood T cells in healthy people across ages. Donors each provided roughly 10 milliliters of peripheral blood. With each sample, at least 5 micrograms of total RNA were extracted. The germline CDR1 and CDR2 sequences are MGHDK and SYGVNS. The CDR3 is 13 amino acids. With 5 bases removed from V and 1 base from J, the gap between germline ends came to 8 bases. A second roughly 6 to 12 cycle PCR used barcoded and J-beta primers. In TCRdb, the 5' RACE reads were re-called with MiXCR into one record per CDR3 protein. The sample has 650,000 to 1,000,000 distinct CDR3 sequences; approximately 35% are singletons. This clonotype was observed a few times.

The clonotype was recovered from a man between 18 and 35 years old in good health. Sequenced material: blood. The V and J genes are TRBV25-1 and TRBJ1-1; no clear D. In nucleotides, the CDR3 is TGTGCCAGCAGTAAGGCAGGGAACACTGAAGCTTTCTTT. Encoded protein: CASSKAGNTEAFF.